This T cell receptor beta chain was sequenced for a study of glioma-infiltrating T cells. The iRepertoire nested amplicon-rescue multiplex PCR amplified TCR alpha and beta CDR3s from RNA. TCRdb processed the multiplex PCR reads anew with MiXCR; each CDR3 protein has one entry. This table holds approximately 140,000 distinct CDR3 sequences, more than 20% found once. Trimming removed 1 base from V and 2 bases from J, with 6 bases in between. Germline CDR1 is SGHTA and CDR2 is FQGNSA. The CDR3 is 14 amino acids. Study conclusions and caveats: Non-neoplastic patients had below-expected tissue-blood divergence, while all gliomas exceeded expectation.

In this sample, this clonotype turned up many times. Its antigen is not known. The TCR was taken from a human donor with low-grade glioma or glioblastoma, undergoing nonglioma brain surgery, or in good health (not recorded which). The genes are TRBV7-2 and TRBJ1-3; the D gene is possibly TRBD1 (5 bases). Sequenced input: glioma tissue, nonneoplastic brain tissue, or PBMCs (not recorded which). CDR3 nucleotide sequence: TGTGCCAGCAGCTTAGGCAGGGCTGGAAACACCATATATTTT. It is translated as CASSLGRAGNTIYF.